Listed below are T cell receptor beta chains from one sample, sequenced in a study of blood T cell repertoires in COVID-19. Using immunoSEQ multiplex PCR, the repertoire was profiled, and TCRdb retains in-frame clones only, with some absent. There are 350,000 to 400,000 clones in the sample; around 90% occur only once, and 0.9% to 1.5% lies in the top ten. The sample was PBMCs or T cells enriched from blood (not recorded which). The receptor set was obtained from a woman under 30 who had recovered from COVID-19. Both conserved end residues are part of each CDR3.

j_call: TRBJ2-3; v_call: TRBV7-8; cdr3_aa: CASSLGGKSTDTQYF
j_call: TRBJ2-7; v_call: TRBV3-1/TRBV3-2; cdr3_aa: CASSPGGRAYEQYF
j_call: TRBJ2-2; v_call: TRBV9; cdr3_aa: CASSVDPWTGGGTGELFF
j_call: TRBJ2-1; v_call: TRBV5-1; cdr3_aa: CASSWMYRVSIYNEQFF
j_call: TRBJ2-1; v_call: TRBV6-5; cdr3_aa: CAIQPIPGNYNEQFF
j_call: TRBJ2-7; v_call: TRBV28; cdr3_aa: CASSLLQQPYEQYF
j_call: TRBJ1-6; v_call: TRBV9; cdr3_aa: CASSPGTGGSPLHF
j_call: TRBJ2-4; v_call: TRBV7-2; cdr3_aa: CASSTGAVDIQYF
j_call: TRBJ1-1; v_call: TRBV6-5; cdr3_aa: CASSYSAGSNTEAFF
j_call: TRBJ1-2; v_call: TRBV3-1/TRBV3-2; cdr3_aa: CASSQGSGIYGYTF
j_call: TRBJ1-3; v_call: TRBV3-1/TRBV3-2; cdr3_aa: CASSLFVGAGNTIYF
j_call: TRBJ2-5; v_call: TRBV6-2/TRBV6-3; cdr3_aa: CASSRWRETQYF
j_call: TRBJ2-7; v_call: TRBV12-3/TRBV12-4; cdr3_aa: CASSSRSYEQYF
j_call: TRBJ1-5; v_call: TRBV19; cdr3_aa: CATSPRGQGNQPQHF
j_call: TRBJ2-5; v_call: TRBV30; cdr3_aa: CAWKLAGEETQYF
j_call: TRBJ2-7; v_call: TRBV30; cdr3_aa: CAWSARSYEQYF
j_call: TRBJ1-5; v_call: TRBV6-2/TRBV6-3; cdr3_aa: CASSYSITEAGNQPQHF
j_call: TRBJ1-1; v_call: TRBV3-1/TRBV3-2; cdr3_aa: CASSQQHRNTEAFF
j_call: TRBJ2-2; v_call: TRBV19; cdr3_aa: CASRPGGTGELFF
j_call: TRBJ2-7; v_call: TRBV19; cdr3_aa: CASSIWQDGSYEQYF
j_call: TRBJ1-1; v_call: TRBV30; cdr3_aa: CAWSVLERNTEAFF
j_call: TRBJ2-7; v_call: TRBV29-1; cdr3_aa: CSVISQGPTGGPSDEQYF
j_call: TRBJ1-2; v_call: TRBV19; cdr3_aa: CASSNAGVNYGYTF